These T cell receptor beta chains were read from a single sample in a study of OX40 agonist ivuxolimab in advanced cancers. Method: immunoSEQ multiplex PCR; TCRdb's copy keeps in-frame clones and lacks some. The sample lists 40,000 to 60,000 clones, roughly 81% occurring once. The input for sequencing was CD4+ or CD8+ T cells sorted from blood, taken in a trial of the OX40 agonist ivuxolimab. The receptors derive from an adult with an advanced solid tumor such as melanoma, head and neck, liver or kidney cancer. CDR3s leave out the opening cysteine and the closing phenylalanine or tryptophan. The order of the fields is V gene, J gene, CDR3 protein.

TRBV10-3	TRBJ1-2	AISESPTTETDPYGYT
TRBV29-1	TRBJ2-5	SVETPGKTQY
TRBV19	TRBJ1-1	ASSIDRDTEAF
TRBV6-6	TRBJ2-3	ASTRRDRDTDTQY
TRBV7-6	TRBJ1-4	ASSLLSTNEKLF
TRBV4-2	TRBJ2-1	ASSQTGTVRDNEQF
TRBV18	TRBJ2-7	ASSPLVRPYEQY
TRBV19	TRBJ1-5	ASGPGDSNQPQH
TRBV21-1	TRBJ2-2	ASSKRASGELF
TRBV30	TRBJ1-1	AWSPGAGGNTEAF
TRBV10-1	TRBJ2-3	ASRTGLSDTQY
TRBV7-8	TRBJ2-1	ASSLDAAYNEQF
TRBV5-5	TRBJ2-5	ASSSIRGLAGDIGETQY
TRBV7-9	TRBJ2-1	ASSLAGLVGNEQF
TRBV2	TRBJ1-5	ASNKERGNQPQH
TRBV28	TRBJ2-3	ASSFDRFTDTQY
TRBV10-3	TRBJ2-1	AIRKTSGQNNEQF
TRBV7-7	TRBJ2-2	ASSLQEPHNTGELF
TRBV28	TRBJ2-3	ASSEFFSGSSTDTQY
TRBV7-2	TRBJ2-7	ASSLGGSGGSY
TRBV7-2	TRBJ2-3	ASSLAGPPNTQY
TRBV10-3	TRBJ1-2	AVWTGQGFGGYT
TRBV10-2	TRBJ1-5	ASSDIPDQPQH
TRBV7-9	TRBJ2-1	ASINMLVGARDEQF
TRBV27	TRBJ1-3	ASRMTVQTNTIY
TRBV11-2	TRBJ1-2	ASSLGTGPYGYT
TRBV5-6	TRBJ2-5	ASSSGQAGETQY
TRBV5-4	TRBJ2-1	ASSLVASGVNNEQF
TRBV10-1	TRBJ2-3	ASSESGLAKDTQY
TRBV13	TRBJ2-1	ASSLGLAAEPSYNEQF
TRBV6-5	TRBJ2-3	ASSYGGSTDTQY
TRBV7-2	TRBJ1-1	ASRLNGGTEAF
TRBV7-6	TRBJ2-6	ASSSAAGSGANVLT
TRBV30	TRBJ1-5	AWTPSGRNQPQH
TRBV19	TRBJ2-7	ASSSLGTGIYEQY
TRBV7-6	TRBJ1-3	ASSFSPGQTSGNTIY
TRBV2	TRBJ1-2	ASSERQADYGYT
TRBV18	TRBJ2-5	ASSGRGTKETQY
TRBV19	TRBJ1-5	ASTKREGNQPQH
TRBV18	TRBJ2-5	ASSPLGSNQETQY
TRBV19	TRBJ1-6	ASSPRGDSPLH
TRBV7-6	TRBJ2-1	ASSLLDEQF
TRBV18	TRBJ2-7	ASSPIRAGAGYEQY
TRBV6-5	TRBJ2-7	ASSGAGNSYEQY
TRBV6-6	TRBJ2-1	ASSYYSGNEQF
TRBV10-2	TRBJ2-3	ASTNKGRERTSTDTQY
TRBV4-1	TRBJ2-1	ASSQESLRLFAGEKGNEQF
TRBV9	TRBJ2-3	ASSVLSYDTQY